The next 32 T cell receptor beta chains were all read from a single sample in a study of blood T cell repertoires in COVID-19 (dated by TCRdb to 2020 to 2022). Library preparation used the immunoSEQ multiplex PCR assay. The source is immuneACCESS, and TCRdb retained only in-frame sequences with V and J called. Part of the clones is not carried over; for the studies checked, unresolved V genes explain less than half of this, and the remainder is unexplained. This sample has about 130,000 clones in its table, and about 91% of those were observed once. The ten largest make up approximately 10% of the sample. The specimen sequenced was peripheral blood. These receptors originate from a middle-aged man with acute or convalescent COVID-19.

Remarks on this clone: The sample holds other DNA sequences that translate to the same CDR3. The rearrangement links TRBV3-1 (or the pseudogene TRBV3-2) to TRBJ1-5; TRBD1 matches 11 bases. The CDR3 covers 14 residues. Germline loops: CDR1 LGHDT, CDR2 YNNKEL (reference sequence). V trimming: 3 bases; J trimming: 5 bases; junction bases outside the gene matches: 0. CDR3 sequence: CASSQGQGDQPQHF. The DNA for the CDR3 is TGTGCCAGCAGCCAGGGACAGGGGGATCAGCCCCAGCATTTT.

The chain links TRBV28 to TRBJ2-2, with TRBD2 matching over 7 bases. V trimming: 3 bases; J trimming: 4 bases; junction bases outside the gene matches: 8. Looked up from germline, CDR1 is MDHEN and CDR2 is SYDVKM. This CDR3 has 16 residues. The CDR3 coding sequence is TGTGCCAGCAGTTTTGGGGAGGGCCGAGGCACCGGGGAGCTGTTTTTT. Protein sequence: CASSFGEGRGTGELFF.

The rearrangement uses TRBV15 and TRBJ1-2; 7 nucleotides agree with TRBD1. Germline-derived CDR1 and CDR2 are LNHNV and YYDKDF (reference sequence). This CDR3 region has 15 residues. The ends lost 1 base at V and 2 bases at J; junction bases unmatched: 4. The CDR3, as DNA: TGTGCCACCAGCAGAGTGCTACAGGGGAACTATGGCTACACCTTC. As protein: CATSRVLQGNYGYTF.

The CDR3 nucleotides are TGTGCCAGCAGCTTAGGTCGGGGGTTACGGTACGAGCAGTACTTC. Its translation is CASSLGRGLRYEQYF. V usage is TRBV13 and J usage is TRBJ2-7, with TRBD2 as a possible D gene (6 bases). With 0 bases removed from V and 4 bases from J, the gap between germline ends came to 13 bases. Germline CDR1 and CDR2: PRHDT and FYEKMQ (reference sequence). The CDR3 runs 15 residues.

CDR3 loop: CASSLRGYQPQHF. CDR3 in DNA: TGTGCCAGCAGCTTACGCGGGTATCAGCCCCAGCATTTT. The chain has TRBV5-8 and TRBJ1-5; D is unclear. The V gene's germline CDR1 is SGHTS and CDR2 YDEGEE. V lost 2 bases and J 5 bases, leaving 8 bases between the germline ends. The CDR3 totals 13 residues.

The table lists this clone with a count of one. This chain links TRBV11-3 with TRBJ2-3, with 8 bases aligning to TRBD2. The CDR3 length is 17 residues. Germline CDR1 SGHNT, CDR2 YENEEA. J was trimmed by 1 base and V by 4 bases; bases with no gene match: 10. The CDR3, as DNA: TGTGCCAGCAGCTCCAACGGGCTAGCGGGTGGCACAGATACGCAGTATTTT. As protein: CASSSNGLAGGTDTQYF. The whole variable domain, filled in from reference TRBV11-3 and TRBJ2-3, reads EAGVVQSPRYKIIEKKQPVAFWCNPISGHNTLYWYLQNLGQGPELLIRYENEEAVDDSQLPKDRFSAERLKGVDSTLKIQPAELGDSAVYLCASSSNGLAGGTDTQYFGPGTRLTVL.

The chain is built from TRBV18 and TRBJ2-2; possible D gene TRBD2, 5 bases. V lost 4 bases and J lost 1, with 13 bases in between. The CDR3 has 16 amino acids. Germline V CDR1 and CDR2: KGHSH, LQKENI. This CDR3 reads CASSLQRGMNTGELFF. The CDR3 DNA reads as TGTGCCAGCTCACTCCAACGGGGAATGAACACCGGGGAGCTGTTTTTT.

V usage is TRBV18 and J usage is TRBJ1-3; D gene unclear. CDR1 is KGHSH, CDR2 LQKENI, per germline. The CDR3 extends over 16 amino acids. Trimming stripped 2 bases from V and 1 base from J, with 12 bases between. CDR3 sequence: CASSPFNTESGNTIYF. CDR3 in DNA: TGTGCCAGCTCACCATTTAATACGGAGTCTGGAAACACCATATATTTT.

The CDR3 region has the DNA TGTGCCAGCAGCGGGACAGAGAATTCACCCCTCCACTTT. It codes for CASSGTENSPLHF. The chain has TRBV7-8 and TRBJ1-6; 7 nucleotides align to TRBD1. Germline trimming cut 5 bases from V and 7 bases from J; bases unmatched to any gene: 2. Per the germline V gene, CDR1 is SGHVS and CDR2 is FQNEAQ. The CDR3 is made up of 13 amino acids.

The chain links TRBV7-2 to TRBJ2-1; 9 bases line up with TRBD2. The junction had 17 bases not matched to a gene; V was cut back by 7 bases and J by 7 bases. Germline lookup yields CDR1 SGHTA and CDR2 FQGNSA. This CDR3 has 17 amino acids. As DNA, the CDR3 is TGTGCCAGCAACAAACAGGGTACGGGCGGGAGGGCAAATGAGCAGTTCTTC. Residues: CASNKQGTGGRANEQFF. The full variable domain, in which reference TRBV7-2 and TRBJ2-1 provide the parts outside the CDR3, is GAGVSQSPSNKVTEKGKDVELRCDPISGHTALYWYRQSLGQGLEFLIYFQGNSAPDKSGLPSDRFSAERTGGSVSTLTIQRTQQEDSAVYLCASNKQGTGGRANEQFFGPGTRLTVL.

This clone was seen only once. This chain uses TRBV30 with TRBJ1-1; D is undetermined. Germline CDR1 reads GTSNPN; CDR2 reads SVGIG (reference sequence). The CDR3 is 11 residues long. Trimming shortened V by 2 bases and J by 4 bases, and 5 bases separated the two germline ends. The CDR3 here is CAWSPFTEAFF. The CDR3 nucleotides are TGTGCCTGGAGTCCATTCACTGAAGCTTTCTTT.

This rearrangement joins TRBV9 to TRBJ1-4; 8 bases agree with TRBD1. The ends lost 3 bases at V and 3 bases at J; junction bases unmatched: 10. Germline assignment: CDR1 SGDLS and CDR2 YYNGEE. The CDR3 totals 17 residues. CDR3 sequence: CASSAKYRGASNEKLFF. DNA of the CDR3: TGTGCCAGCAGCGCGAAGTACAGGGGGGCTTCTAATGAAAAACTGTTTTTT.

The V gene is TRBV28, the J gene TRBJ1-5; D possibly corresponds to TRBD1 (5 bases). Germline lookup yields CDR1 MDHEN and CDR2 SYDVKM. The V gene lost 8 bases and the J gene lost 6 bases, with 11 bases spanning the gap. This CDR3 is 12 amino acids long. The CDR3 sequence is CASLGVGQPQHF. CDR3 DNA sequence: TGTGCCAGCCTAGGGGTTGGTCAGCCCCAGCATTTT. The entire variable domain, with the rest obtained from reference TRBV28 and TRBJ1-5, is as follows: DVKVTQSSRYLVKRTGEKVFLECVQDMDHENMFWYRQDPGLGLRLIYFSYDVKMKEKGDIPEGYSVSREKKERFSLILESASTNQTSMYLCASLGVGQPQHFGDGTRLSIL.

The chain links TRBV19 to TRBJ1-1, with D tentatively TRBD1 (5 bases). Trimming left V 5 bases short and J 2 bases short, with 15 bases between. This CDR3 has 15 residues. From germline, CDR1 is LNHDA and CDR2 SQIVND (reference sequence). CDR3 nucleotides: TGTGCCAGTAGTCTAGCCGGGGGGATAAACACTGAAGCTTTCTTT. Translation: CASSLAGGINTEAFF.

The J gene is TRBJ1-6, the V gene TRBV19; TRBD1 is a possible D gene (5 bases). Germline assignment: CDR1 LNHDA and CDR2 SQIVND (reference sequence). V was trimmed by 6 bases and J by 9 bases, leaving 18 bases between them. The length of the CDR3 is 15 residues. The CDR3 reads CASSLDSYPISPLHF. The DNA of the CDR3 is TGTGCCAGTAGCTTAGACAGTTACCCAATTTCACCCCTCCACTTT.

CDR3: CASSEGQGYSNQPQHF. CDR3 DNA: TGTGCCAGCAGCGAGGGACAGGGGTATAGCAATCAGCCCCAGCATTTT. The chain carries TRBV9 and TRBJ1-5, with 10 bases identical to TRBD1. CDR1 is SGDLS, CDR2 YYNGEE, per germline. With V trimmed by 3 bases and J by 0 bases, 3 bases remained unmatched. There are 16 residues in the CDR3.

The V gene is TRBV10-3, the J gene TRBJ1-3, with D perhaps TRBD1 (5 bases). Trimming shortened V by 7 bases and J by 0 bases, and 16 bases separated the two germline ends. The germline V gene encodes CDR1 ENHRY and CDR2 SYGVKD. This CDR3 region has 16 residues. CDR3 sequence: CAITSRVGSSGNTIYF. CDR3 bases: TGTGCCATCACGTCCAGGGTAGGCAGCTCTGGAAACACCATATATTTT.

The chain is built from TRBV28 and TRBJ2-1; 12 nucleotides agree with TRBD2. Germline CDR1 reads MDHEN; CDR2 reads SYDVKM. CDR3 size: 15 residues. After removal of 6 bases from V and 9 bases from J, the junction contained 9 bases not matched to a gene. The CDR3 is CASRAPTSGSSEQFF. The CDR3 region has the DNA TGTGCCAGCAGAGCCCCGACTAGCGGGAGTAGTGAGCAGTTCTTC.

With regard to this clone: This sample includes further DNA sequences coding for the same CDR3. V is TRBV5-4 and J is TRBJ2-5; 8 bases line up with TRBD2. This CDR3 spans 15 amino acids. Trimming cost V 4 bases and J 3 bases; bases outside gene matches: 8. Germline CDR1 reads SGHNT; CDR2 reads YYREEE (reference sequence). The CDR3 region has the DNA TGTGCCAGCAGCCGGGGGGGGGCGGGGGAAGAGACCCAGTACTTC. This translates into CASSRGGAGEETQYF.

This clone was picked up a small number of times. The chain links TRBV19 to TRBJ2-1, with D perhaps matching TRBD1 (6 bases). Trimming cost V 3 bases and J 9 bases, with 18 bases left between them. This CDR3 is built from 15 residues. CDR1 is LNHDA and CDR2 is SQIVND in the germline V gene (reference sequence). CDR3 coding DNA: TGTGCCAGTAGTATCCAATTACAGGGTGGCGGTGAGCAGTTCTTC. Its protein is CASSIQLQGGGEQFF.

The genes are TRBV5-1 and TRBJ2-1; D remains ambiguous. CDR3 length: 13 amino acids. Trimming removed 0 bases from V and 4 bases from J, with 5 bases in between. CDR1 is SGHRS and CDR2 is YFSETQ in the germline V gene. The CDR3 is CASSLDRYNEQFF. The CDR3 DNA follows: TGCGCCAGCAGCTTGGACAGATACAATGAGCAGTTCTTC.

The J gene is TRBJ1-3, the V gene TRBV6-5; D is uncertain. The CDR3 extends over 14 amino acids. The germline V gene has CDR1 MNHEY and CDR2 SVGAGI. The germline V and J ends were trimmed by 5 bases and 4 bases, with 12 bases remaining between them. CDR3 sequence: CASSTGGWGNTIYF. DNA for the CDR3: TGTGCCAGCAGTACCGGAGGCTGGGGAAACACCATATATTTT.

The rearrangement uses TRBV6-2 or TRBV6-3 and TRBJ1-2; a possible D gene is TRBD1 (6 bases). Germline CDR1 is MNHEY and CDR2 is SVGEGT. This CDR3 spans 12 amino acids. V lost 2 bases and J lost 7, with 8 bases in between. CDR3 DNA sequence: TGTGCCAGCAGTTACACCAGGGGTGGCTACACCTTC. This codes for CASSYTRGGYTF.

CDR3 DNA sequence: TGTGCCAGCAGCTTAGGACAGGGGGTTGAAAAACTGTTTTTT. It yields the protein CASSLGQGVEKLFF. This rearrangement joins TRBV7-6 to TRBJ1-4; 9 bases are shared with TRBD1. This CDR3 is 14 amino acids long. From germline, CDR1 is SGHVS and CDR2 FNYEAQ. Trimming cost V 1 base and J 7 bases; bases outside gene matches: 1.

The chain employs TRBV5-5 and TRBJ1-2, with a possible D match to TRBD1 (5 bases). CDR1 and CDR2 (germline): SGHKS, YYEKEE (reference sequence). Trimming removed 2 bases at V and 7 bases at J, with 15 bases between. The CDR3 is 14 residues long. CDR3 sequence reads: CASSLGREGRGYTF. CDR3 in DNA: TGTGCCAGCAGCTTAGGCAGGGAGGGTCGTGGCTACACCTTC.

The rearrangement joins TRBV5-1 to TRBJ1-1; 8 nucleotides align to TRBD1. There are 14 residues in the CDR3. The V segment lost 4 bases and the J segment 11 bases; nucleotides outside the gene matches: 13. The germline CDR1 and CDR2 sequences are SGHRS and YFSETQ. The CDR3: CASSPSTGVDFAFF. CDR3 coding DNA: TGCGCCAGCAGCCCTTCGACAGGGGTTGACTTCGCTTTCTTT.

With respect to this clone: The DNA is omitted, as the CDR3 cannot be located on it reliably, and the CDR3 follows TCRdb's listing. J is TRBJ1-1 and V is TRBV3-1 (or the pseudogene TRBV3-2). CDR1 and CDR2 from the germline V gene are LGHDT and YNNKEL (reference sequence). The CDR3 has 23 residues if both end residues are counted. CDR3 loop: CASSPGWGLKLSLDKASGTEAFF.

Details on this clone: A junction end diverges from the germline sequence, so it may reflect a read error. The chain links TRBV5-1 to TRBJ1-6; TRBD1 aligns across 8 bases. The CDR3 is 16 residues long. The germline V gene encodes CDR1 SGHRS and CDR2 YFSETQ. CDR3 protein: CASSLKGTGDKSPLHF. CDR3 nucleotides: TGCGCCAGCAGCTTGAAAGGGACAGGAGATAAATCACCCCTCCACTTT.

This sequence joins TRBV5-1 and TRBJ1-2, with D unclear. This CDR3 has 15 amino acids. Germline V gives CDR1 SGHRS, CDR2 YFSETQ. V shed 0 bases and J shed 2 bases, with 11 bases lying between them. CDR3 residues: CASSLVGQPNYGYTF. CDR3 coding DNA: TGCGCCAGCAGCTTGGTGGGCCAGCCGAACTATGGCTACACCTTC. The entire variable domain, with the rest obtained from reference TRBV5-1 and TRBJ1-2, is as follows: KAGVTQTPRYLIKTRGQQVTLSCSPISGHRSVSWYQQTPGQGLQFLFEYFSETQRNKGNFPGRFSGRQFSNSRSEMNVSTLELGDSALYLCASSLVGQPNYGYTFGSGTRLTVV.

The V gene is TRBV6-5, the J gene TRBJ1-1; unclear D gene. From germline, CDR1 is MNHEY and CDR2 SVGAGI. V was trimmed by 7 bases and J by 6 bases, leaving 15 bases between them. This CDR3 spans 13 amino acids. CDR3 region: CASTKNRVSEAFF. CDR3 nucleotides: TGTGCCAGCACCAAGAACCGGGTTTCTGAAGCTTTCTTT.

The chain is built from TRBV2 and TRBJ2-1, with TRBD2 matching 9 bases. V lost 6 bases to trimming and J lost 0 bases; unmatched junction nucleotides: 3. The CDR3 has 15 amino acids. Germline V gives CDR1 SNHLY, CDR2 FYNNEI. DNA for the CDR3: TGTGCCAGCAGGGGTAGCGGGAGCTCCTACAATGAGCAGTTCTTC. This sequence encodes CASRGSGSSYNEQFF. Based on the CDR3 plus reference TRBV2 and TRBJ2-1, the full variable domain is EPEVTQTPSHQVTQMGQEVILRCVPISNHLYFYWYRQILGQKVEFLVSFYNNEISEKSEIFDDQFSVERPDGSNFTLKIRSTKLEDSAMYFCASRGSGSSYNEQFFGPGTRLTVL.

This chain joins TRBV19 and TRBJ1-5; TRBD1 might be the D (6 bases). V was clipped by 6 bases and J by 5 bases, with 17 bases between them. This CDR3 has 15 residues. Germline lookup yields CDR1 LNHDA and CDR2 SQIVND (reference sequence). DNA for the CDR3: TGTGCCAGTAGACCCGACAGGTTGGGTTATCAGCCCCAGCATTTT. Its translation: CASRPDRLGYQPQHF.